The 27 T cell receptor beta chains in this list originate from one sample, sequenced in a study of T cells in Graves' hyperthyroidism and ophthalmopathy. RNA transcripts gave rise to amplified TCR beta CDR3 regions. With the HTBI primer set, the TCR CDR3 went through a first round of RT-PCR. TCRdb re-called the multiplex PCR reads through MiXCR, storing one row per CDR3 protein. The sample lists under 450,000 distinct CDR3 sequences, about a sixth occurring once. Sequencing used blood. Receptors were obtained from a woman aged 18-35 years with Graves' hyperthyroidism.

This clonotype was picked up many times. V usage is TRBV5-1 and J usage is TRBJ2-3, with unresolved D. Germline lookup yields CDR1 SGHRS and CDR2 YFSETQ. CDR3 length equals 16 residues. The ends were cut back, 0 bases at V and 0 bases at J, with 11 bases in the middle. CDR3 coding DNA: TGCGCCAGCAGCTTGGACAGACCCCCAAGCACAGATACGCAGTATTTT. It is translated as CASSLDRPPSTDTQYF.

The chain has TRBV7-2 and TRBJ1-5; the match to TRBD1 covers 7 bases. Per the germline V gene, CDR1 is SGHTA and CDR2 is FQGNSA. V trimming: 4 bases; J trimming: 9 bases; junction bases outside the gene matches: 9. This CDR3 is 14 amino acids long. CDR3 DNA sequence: TGTGCCAGCAGCTCGACAGGGATGAAAGCGCCCCAGCATTTT. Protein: CASSSTGMKAPQHF.

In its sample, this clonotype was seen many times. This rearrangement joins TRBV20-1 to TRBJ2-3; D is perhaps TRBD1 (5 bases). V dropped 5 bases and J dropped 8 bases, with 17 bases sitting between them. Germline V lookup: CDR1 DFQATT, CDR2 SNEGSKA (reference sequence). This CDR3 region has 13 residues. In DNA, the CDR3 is TGCAGTGCTCCCCCCGAGTTTAGGGGTACGCAGTATTTT. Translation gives CSAPPEFRGTQYF.

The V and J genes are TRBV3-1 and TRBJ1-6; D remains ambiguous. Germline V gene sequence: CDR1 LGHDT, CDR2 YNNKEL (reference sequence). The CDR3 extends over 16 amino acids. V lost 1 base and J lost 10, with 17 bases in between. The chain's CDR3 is CASSQGIDWEESPLHF. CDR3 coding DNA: TGTGCCAGCAGCCAAGGAATTGACTGGGAGGAATCACCCCTCCACTTT.

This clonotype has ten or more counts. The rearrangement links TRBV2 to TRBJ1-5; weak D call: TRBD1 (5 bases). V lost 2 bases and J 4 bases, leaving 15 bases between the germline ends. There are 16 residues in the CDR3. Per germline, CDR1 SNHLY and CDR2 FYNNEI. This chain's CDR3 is CASSERRGTGNQPQHF. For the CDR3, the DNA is TGTGCCAGCAGTGAAAGGCGGGGGACGGGGAATCAGCCCCAGCATTTT.

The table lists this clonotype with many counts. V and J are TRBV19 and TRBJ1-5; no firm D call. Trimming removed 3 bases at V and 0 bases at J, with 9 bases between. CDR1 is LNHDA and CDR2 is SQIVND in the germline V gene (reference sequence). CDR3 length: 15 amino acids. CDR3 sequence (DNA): TGTGCCAGTAGTATCGGGTCATATAGCAATCAGCCCCAGCATTTT. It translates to CASSIGSYSNQPQHF. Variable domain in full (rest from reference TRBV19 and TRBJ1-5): DGGITQSPKYLFRKEGQNVTLSCEQNLNHDAMYWYRQDPGQGLRLIYYSQIVNDFQKGDIAEGYSVSREKKESFPLTVTSAQKNPTAFYLCASSIGSYSNQPQHFGDGTRLSIL.

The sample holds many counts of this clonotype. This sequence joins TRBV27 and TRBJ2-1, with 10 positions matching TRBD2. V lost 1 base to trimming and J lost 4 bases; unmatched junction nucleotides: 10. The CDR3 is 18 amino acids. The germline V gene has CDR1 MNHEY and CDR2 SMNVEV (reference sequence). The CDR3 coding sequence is TGTGCCAGCAGTTTATACGGAGGATTAGCGGGGGGATACAATGAGCAGTTCTTC. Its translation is CASSLYGGLAGGYNEQFF.

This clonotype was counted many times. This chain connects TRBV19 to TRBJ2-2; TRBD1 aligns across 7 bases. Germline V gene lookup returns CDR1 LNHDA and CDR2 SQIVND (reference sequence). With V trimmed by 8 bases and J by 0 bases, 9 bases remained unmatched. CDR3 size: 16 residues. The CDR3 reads CASFEPGQPNTGELFF. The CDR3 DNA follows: TGTGCCAGTTTCGAACCGGGACAGCCGAACACCGGGGAGCTGTTTTTT.

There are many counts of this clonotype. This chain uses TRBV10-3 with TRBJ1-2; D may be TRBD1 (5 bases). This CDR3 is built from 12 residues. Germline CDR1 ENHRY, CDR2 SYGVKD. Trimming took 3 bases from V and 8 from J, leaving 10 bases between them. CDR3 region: CAISEDRGGYTF. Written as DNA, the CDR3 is TGTGCCATCAGTGAAGACAGAGGGGGCTACACCTTC.

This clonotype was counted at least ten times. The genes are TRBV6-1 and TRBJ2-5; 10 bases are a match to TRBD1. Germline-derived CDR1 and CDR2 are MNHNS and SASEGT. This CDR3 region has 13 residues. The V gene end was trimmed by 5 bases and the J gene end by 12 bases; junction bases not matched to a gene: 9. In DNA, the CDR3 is TGTGCCAGCAGTTTAGACGCCGGGACAGGGGAGTACTTC. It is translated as CASSLDAGTGEYF.

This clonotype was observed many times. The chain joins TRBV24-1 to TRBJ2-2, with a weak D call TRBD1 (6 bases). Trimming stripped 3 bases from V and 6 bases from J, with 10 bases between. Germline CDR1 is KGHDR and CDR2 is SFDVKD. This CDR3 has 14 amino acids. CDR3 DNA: TGTGCCACCAGTGATCCAACAGGGTCCGGGGAGCTGTTTTTT. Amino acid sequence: CATSDPTGSGELFF.

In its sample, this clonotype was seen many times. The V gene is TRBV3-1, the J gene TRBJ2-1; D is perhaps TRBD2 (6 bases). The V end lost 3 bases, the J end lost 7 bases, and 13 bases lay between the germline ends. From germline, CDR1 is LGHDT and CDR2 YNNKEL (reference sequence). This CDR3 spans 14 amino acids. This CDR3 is CASSHGRGGNEQFF. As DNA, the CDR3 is TGTGCCAGCAGCCATGGGCGGGGAGGAAATGAGCAGTTCTTC.

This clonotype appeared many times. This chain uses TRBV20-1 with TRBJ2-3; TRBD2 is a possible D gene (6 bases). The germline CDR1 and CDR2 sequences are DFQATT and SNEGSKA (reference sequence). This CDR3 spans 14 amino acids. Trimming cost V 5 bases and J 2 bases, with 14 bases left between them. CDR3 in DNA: TGCAGTGCTTCCGGGACTTTTAACACAGATACGCAGTATTTT. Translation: CSASGTFNTDTQYF.

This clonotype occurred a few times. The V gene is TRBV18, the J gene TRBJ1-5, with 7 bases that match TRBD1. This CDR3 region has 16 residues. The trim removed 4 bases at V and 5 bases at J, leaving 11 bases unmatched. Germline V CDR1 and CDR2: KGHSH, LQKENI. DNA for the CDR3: TGTGCCAGCTCACTATCGGCAGGGGGGATGGATCAGCCCCAGCATTTT. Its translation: CASSLSAGGMDQPQHF.

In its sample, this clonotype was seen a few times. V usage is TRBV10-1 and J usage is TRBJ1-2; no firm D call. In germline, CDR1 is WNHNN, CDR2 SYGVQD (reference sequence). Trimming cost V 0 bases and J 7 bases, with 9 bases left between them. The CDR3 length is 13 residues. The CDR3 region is CASSESRVSGYTF. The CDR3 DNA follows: TGCGCCAGCAGTGAGTCCCGGGTTTCTGGCTACACCTTC.

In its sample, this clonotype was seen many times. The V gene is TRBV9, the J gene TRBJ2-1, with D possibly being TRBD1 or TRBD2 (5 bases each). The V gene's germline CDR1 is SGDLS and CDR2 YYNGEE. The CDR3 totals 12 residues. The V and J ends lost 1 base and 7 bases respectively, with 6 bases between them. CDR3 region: CASSVWGNEQFF. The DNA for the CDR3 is TGTGCCAGCAGCGTATGGGGGAATGAGCAGTTCTTC.

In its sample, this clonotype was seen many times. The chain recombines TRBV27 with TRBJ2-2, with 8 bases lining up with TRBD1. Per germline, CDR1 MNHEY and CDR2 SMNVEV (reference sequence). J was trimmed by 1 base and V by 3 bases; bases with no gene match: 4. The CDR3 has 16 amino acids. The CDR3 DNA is TGTGCCAGCAGTTTTCACGGGACAGGGAACACCGGGGAGCTGTTTTTT. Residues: CASSFHGTGNTGELFF.

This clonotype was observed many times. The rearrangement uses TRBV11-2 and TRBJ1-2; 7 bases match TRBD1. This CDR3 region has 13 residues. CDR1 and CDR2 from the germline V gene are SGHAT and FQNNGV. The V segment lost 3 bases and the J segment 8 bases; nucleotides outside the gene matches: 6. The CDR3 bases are TGTGCCAGCAGCTTTGAGGGGGCGGGCGGCTACACCTTC. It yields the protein CASSFEGAGGYTF.

CDR3 sequence: CSVARASGADTQYF. Here the CDR3 DNA reads TGCAGCGTTGCCAGGGCCTCCGGGGCAGATACGCAGTATTTT. The chain carries TRBV29-1 and TRBJ2-3; D possibly matches TRBD1 or TRBD2 (5 bases each). Trimming removed 4 bases at V and 4 bases at J, with 15 bases between. Germline CDR1 is SQVTM and CDR2 is ANQGSEA. The CDR3 runs to 14 residues.

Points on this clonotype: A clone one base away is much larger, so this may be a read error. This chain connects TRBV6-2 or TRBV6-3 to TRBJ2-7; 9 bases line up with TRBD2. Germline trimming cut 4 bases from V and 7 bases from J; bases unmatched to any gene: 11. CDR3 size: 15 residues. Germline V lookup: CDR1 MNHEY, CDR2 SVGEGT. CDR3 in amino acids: CASSLAGDPGDEQYF. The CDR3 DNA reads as TGTGCCAGCAGTTTAGCGGGAGATCCGGGTGATGAGCAGTACTTC.

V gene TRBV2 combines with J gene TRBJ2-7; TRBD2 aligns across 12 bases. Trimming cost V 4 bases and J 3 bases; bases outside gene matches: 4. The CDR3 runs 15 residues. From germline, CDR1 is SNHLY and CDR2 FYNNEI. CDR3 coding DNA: TGTGCCAGCAGTGTTCGGACTAGCGGGATCTACGAGCAGTACTTC. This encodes CASSVRTSGIYEQYF. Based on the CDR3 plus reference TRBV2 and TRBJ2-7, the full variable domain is EPEVTQTPSHQVTQMGQEVILRCVPISNHLYFYWYRQILGQKVEFLVSFYNNEISEKSEIFDDQFSVERPDGSNFTLKIRSTKLEDSAMYFCASSVRTSGIYEQYFGPGTRLTVT.

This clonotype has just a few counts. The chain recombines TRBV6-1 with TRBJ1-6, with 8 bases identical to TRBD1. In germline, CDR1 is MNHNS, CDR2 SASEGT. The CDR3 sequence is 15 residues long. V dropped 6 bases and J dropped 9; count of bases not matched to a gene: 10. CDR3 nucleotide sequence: TGTGCCAGCAGCCTCAAGAGGGACAGGAGTTCACCCCTCCACTTT. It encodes CASSLKRDRSSPLHF.

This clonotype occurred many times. Here the CDR3 reads CSARDKGLAAYNEQFF. In DNA form, the CDR3 reads TGCAGTGCTAGAGACAAGGGACTAGCGGCCTACAATGAGCAGTTCTTC. J is TRBJ2-1 and V is TRBV20-1; TRBD2 matches at 11 bases. Germline V lookup: CDR1 DFQATT, CDR2 SNEGSKA (reference sequence). Losses at the gene ends were 0 bases for V and 2 bases for J; bases not matched to a gene: 3. The CDR3 totals 16 residues.

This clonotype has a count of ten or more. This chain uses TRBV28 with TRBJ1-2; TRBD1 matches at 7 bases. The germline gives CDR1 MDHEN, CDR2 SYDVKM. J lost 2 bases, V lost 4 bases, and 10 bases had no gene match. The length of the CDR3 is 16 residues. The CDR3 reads CASSSNRGNKNYGYTF. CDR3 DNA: TGTGCCAGCAGTTCCAACAGGGGAAATAAGAACTATGGCTACACCTTC.

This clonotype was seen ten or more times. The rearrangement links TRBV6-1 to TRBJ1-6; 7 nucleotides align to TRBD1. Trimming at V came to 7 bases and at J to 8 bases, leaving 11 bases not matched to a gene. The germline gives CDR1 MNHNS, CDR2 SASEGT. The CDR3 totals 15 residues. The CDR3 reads CASTSTGTVHSPLHF. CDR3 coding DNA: TGTGCCAGCACCTCTACCGGGACAGTACATTCACCCCTCCACTTT.

DNA of the CDR3: TGTGCCAGCAGGCCAGGGGGGGCGAACACTGAAGCTTTCTTT. This codes for CASRPGGANTEAFF. The rearrangement uses TRBV25-1 and TRBJ1-1; 7 bases match TRBD1. The CDR3 is made up of 14 amino acids. The V segment lost 6 bases and the J segment 1 base; nucleotides outside the gene matches: 5. CDR1 MGHDK and CDR2 SYGVNS come from the germline V gene.

The CDR3 is CSASSSTARIFTDTQYF. The CDR3 DNA reads TGCAGTGCTAGTAGTAGTACTGCTAGAATTTTCACAGATACGCAGTATTTT. The rearrangement links TRBV20-1 to TRBJ2-3, with unresolved D. Germline CDR1 is DFQATT and CDR2 is SNEGSKA (reference sequence). Trimming shortened V by 3 bases and J by 2 bases, and 21 bases separated the two germline ends. The CDR3 length is 17 residues.